The following is a TCR beta chain sequence with its context. Trimming took off 0 bases at V and 5 bases at J, with 12 bases between the two ends. The CDR3 runs to 14 residues. CDR1 SGHRS and CDR2 YFSETQ come from the germline V gene. Some clones are missing from TCRdb's copy, which holds only in-frame ones; the method was immunoSEQ multiplex PCR. The data contain 150,000 or so clones, under 95% of them singletons. This specimen belongs to a study of T cell responses to AZD1222 COVID-19 vaccine. This TCR was recovered from an adult who received the AZD1222 COVID-19 vaccine. This specimen consisted of peripheral blood, obtained 28 days after the second AZD1222 dose. This chain links TRBV5-1 with TRBJ2-7, with D unclear. DNA for the CDR3: TGCGCCAGCAGCTTGGGGGGTAGTTTGGACGAGCAGTACTTC. The encoded protein is CASSLGGSLDEQYF.